These 3 T cell receptor beta chains originate from one sample sequenced in a study of siplizumab effects on memory and regulatory T cells. Using immunoSEQ multiplex PCR, the repertoire was profiled, and TCRdb retains in-frame clones only, with some absent. The sample consists of nearly 95,000 clones, 94% of them appearing once. The source material was non-Treg CD4+ T cells sorted from blood. The receptors were sampled from a human donor in good health.

V usage is TRBV15 and J usage is TRBJ2-7; D gene ambiguous. Germline CDR1 reads LNHNV; CDR2 reads YYDKDF (reference sequence). V gave up 0 bases and J gave up 5 bases, with 8 bases separating them. The CDR3 contains 13 residues. CDR3 sequence: CATSRDPPDEQYF. Written as DNA, the CDR3 is TGTGCCACCAGCAGAGATCCCCCAGACGAGCAGTACTTC.

The chain joins TRBV30 to TRBJ1-6; D might be TRBD1 (6 bases). The CDR3 is 16 amino acids. Per germline, CDR1 GTSNPN and CDR2 SVGIG (reference sequence). Trimming left V 0 bases short and J 12 bases short, with 21 bases between. The CDR3 protein is CAWSVTGTLGRRPLHF. For the CDR3, the DNA is TGTGCCTGGAGTGTAACCGGGACACTCGGAAGGAGACCCCTCCACTTT.

This rearrangement joins TRBV6-1 to TRBJ1-2, with 8 bases matching TRBD1. Germline trimming cut 4 bases from V and 8 bases from J; bases unmatched to any gene: 6. The CDR3 covers 13 residues. CDR1 is MNHNS, CDR2 SASEGT, per germline. In nucleotides, the CDR3 is TGTGCCAGCAGTGCAACGGACAGGGAGGGCTACACCTTC. Amino acids: CASSATDREGYTF.